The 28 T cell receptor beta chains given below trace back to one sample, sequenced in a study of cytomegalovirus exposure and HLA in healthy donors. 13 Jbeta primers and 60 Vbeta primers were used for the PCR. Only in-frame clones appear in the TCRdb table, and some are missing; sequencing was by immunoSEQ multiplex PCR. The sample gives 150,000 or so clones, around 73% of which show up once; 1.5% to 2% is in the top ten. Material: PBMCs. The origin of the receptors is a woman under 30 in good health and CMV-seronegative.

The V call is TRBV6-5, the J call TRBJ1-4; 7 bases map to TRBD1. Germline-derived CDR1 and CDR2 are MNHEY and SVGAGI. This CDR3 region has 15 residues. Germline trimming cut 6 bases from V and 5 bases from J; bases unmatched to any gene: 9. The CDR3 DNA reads TGTGCCAGCAGCCGTCGGGGACAGCTAAATGAAAAACTGTTTTTT. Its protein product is CASSRRGQLNEKLFF.

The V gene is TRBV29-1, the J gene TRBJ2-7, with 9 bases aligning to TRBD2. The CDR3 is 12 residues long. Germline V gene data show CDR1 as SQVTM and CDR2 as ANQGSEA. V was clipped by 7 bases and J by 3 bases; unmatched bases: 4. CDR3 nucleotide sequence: TGCAGCGCCGGGACTAGCTTCTACGAGCAGTACGTC. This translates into CSAGTSFYEQYV.

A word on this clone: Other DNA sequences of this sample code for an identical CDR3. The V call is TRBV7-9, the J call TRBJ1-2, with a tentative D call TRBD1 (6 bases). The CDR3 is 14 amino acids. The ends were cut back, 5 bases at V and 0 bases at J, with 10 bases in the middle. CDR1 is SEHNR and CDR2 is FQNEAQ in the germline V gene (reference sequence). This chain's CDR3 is CASSRGQTNYGYTF. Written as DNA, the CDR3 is TGTGCCAGCAGCCGCGGACAGACTAACTATGGCTACACCTTC.

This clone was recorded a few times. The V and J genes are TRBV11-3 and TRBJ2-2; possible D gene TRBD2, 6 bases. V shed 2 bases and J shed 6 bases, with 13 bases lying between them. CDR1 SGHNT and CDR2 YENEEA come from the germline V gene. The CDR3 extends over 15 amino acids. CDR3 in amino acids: CASSLREASAGELFF. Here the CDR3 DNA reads TGTGCCAGCAGCTTAAGGGAGGCTTCGGCCGGGGAGCTGTTTTTT.

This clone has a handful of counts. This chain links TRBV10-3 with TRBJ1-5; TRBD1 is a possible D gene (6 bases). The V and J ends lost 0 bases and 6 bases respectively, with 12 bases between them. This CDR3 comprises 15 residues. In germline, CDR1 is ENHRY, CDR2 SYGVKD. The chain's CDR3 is CAISESIQGTQPQHF. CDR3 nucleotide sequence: TGTGCCATCAGTGAGTCGATACAGGGAACTCAGCCCCAGCATTTT.

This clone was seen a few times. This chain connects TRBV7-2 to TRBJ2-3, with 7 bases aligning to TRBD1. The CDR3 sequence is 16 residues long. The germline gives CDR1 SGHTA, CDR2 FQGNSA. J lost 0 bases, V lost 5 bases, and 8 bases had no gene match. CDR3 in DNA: TGTGCCAGCAGCCGACTCGGGACAGAAAGCACAGATACGCAGTATTTT. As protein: CASSRLGTESTDTQYF.

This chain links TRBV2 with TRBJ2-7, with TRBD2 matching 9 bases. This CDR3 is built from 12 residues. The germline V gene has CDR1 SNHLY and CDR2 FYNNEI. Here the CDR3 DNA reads TGTGCCAGCAACCAACAAGGGGGTAGCGGGAGTGTC. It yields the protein CASNQQGGSGSV.

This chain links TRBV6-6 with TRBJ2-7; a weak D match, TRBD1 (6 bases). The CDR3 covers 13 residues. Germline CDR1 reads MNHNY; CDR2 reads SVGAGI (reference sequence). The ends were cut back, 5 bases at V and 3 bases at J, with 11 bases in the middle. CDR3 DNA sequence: TGTGCCAGCAGTGCACAGGGAATCTACGAGCAGTACTTC. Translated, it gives CASSAQGIYEQYF.

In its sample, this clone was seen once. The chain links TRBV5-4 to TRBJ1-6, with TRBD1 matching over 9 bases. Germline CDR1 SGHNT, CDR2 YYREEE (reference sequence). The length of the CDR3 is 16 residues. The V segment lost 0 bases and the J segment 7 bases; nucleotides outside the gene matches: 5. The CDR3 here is CASSLEGTGKNSPLHF. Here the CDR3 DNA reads TGTGCCAGCAGCTTGGAAGGGACAGGGAAGAATTCACCCCTCCACTTT.

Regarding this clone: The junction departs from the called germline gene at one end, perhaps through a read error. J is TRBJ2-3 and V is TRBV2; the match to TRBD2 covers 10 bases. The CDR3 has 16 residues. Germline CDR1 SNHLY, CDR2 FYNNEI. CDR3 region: CASSEYPAGGLDAQYF. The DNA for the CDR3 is TGTGCCAGCAGTGAATACCCAGCGGGGGGGCTAGATGCGCAGTATTTT. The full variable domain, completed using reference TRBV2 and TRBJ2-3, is EPEVTQTPSHQVTQMGQEVILRCVPISNHLYFYWYRQILGQKVEFLVSFYNNEISEKSEIFDDQFSVERPDGSNFTLKIRSTKLEDSAMYFCASSEYPAGGLDAQYFGPGTRLTVL.

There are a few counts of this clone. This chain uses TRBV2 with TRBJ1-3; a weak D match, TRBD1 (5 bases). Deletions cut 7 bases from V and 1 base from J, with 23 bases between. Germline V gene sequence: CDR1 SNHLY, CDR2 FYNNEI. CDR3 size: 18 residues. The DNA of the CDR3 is TGTGCCAGCACCGTACAACAGGTTTTACCCCGTTCTGGAAACACCATATATTTT. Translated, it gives CASTVQQVLPRSGNTIYF.

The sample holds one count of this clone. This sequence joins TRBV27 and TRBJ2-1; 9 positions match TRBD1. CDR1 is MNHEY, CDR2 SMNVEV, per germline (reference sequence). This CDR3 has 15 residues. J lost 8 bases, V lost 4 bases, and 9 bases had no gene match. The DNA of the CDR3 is TGTGCCAGCAGTTCCTACCGGGACAGGGACGATGAGCAGTTCTTC. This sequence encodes CASSSYRDRDDEQFF.

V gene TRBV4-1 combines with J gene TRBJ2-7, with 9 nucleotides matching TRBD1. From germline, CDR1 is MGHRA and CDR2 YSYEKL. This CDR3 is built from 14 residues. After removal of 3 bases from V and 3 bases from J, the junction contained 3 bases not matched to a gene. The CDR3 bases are TGCGCCAGCAGCCAGAGGGACAGGGACTACGAGCAGTACTTC. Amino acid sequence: CASSQRDRDYEQYF.

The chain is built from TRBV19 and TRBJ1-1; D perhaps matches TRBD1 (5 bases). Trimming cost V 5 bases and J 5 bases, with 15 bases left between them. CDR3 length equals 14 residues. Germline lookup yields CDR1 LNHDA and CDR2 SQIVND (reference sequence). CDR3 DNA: TGTGCCAGTAGTCGACAGATCACTGGGACTGAAGCTTTCTTT. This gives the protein CASSRQITGTEAFF.

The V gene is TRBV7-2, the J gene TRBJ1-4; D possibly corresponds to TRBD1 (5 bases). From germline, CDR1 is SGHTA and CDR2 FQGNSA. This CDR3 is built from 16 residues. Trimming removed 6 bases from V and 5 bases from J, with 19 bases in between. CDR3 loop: CASSTYSGQGNEKLFF. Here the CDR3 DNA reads TGTGCCAGCAGTACTTATTCTGGGCAGGGAAATGAAAAACTGTTTTTT.

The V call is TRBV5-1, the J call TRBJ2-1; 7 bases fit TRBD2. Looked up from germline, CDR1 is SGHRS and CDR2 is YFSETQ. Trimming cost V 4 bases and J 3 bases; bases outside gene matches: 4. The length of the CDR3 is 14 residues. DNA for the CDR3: TGCGCCAGCAGCAGGACGGGAGGCTACAATGAGCAGTTCTTC. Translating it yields CASSRTGGYNEQFF. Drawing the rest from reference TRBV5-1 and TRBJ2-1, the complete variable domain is KAGVTQTPRYLIKTRGQQVTLSCSPISGHRSVSWYQQTPGQGLQFLFEYFSETQRNKGNFPGRFSGRQFSNSRSEMNVSTLELGDSALYLCASSRTGGYNEQFFGPGTRLTVL.

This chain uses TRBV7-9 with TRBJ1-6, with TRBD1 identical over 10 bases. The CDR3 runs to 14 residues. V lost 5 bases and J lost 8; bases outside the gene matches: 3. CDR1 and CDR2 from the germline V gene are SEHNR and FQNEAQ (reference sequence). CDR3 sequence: CASSPGQGDSPLHF. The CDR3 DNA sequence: TGTGCCAGCAGCCCCGGACAGGGGGATTCACCCCTCCACTTT.

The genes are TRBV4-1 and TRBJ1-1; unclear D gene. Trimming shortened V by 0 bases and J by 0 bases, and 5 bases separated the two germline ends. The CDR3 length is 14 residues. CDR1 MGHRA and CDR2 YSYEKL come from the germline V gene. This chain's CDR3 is CASSQEHMNTEAFF. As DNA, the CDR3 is TGCGCCAGCAGCCAAGAACATATGAACACTGAAGCTTTCTTT.

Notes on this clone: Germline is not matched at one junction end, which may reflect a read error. DNA of the CDR3: TGTGCTAGCAGCTTAGTGCCGACTAGCGGGGGATACAATGAGCAGTTCTTC. Amino acid sequence: CASSLVPTSGGYNEQFF. The J gene is TRBJ2-1, the V gene TRBV7-7; 12 nucleotides align to TRBD2. The CDR3 runs to 17 residues. The germline V gene has CDR1 SSHAT and CDR2 FNYEAQ (reference sequence).

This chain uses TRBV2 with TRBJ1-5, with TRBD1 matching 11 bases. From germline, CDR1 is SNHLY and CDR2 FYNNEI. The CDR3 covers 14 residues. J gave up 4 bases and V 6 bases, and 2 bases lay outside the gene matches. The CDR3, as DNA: TGTGCCAGCAGGGGACAGGGGGGAAATCAGCCCCAGCATTTT. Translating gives CASRGQGGNQPQHF.

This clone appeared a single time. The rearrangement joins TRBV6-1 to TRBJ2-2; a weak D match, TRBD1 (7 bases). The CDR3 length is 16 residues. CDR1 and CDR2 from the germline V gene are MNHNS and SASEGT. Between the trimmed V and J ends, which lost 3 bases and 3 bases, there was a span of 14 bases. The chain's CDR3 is CASSDRGRGDTGELFF. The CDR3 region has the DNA TGTGCCAGCAGTGATAGGGGCAGGGGGGACACCGGGGAGCTGTTTTTT.

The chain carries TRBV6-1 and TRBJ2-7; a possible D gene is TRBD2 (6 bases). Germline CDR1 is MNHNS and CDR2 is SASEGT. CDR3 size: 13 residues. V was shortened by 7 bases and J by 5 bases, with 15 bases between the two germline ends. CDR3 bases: TGTGCCAGCACCTACGGGAGCAGAAACGAGCAGTACGTC. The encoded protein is CASTYGSRNEQYV.

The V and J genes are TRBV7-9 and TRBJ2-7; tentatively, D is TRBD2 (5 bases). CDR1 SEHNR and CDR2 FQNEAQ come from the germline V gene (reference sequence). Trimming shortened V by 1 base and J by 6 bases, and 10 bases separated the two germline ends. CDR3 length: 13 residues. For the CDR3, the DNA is TGTGCCAGCAGCTTAGGTGGGGAGTCCGAGCAGTACGTC. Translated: CASSLGGESEQYV.

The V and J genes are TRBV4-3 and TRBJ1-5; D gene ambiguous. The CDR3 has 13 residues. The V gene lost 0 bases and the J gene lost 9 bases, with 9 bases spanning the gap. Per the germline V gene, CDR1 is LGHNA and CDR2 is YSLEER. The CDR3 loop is CASSQDRQAPQHF. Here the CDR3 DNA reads TGCGCCAGCAGCCAAGATAGGCAGGCGCCCCAGCATTTT.

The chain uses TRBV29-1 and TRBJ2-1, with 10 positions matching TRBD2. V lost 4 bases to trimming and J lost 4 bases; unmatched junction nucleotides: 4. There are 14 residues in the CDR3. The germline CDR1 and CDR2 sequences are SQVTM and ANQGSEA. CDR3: CSVVERGGYNEQFF. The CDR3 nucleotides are TGCAGCGTTGTGGAGCGGGGGGGATACAATGAGCAGTTCTTC.

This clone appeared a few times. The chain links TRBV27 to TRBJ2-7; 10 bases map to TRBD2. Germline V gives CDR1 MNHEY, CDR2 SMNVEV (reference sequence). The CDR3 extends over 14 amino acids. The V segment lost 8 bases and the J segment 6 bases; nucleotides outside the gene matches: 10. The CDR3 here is CASHTGTSASEQYF. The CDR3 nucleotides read TGTGCCAGCCACACCGGGACTAGCGCGTCCGAGCAGTACTTC.

The CDR3 reads CASSLRLAGVAEQFF. In nucleotides, the CDR3 is TGTGCCAGCAGCTTGCGACTAGCGGGAGTAGCTGAGCAGTTCTTC. V and J are TRBV5-6 and TRBJ2-1, with TRBD2 identical over 12 bases. From germline, CDR1 is SGHDT and CDR2 YYEEEE. The CDR3 totals 15 residues. The V segment lost 1 base and the J segment 9 bases; nucleotides outside the gene matches: 5. Using reference TRBV5-6 and TRBJ2-1 for the parts outside the CDR3, the full variable domain is DAGVTQSPTHLIKTRGQQVTLRCSPKSGHDTVSWYQQALGQGPQFIFQYYEEEERQRGNFPDRFSGHQFPNYSSELNVNALLLGDSALYLCASSLRLAGVAEQFFGPGTRLTVL.

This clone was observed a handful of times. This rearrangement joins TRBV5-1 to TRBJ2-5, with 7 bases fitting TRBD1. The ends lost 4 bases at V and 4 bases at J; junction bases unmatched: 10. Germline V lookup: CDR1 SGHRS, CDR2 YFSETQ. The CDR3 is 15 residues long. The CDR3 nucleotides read TGCGCCAGCAGCGCTGACAGGGCTTTTAGAGAGACCCAGTACTTC. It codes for CASSADRAFRETQYF.